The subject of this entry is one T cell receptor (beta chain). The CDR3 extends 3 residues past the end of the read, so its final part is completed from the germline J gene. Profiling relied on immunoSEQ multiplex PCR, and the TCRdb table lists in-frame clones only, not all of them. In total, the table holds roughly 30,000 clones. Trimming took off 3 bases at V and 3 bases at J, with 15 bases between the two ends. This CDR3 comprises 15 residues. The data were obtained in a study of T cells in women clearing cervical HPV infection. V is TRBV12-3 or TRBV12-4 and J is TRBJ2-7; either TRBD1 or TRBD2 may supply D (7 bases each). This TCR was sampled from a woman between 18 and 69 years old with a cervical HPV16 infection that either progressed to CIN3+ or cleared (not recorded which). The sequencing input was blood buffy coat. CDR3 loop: CASSFGTGEGYEQYF. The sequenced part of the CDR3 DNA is TGTGCCAGCAGTTTCGGCACAGGGGAGGGCTACGAG.